These 24 T cell receptor beta chains were sequenced from one sample in a study of T cells in Graves' hyperthyroidism and ophthalmopathy. Amplification targeted TCR beta CDR3 regions from RNA transcripts. Carried out on the TCR CDR3, a first-round RT-PCR used the HTBI primer set. TCRdb independently ran MiXCR on the multiplex PCR reads; one entry per CDR3 protein. Of over 350,000 distinct CDR3 sequences in the sample, 14% to 15% were seen once. Input material: blood. These receptors were obtained from a man aged 18 to 29 with Graves' ophthalmopathy.

The chain recombines TRBV6-6 with TRBJ2-1, with 14 bases matching TRBD2. The CDR3 totals 16 residues. The V and J ends lost 7 bases and 10 bases, in that order; junction bases with no gene match: 12. Germline lookup yields CDR1 MNHNY and CDR2 SVGAGI (reference sequence). The CDR3 is CASKLLGTSGSWEQFF. As DNA, the CDR3 is TGTGCCAGCAAGTTACTCGGGACTAGCGGGAGTTGGGAGCAGTTCTTC.

This clonotype was counted many times. The chain links TRBV11-2 to TRBJ1-1, with D tentatively TRBD1 (6 bases). V was trimmed by 3 bases and J by 3 bases, leaving 14 bases between them. The germline V gene has CDR1 SGHAT and CDR2 FQNNGV. The CDR3 consists of 15 residues. The CDR3 DNA is TGTGCCAGCAGCTTGCCGTCCAGGGGCGACACTGAAGCTTTCTTT. Its translation is CASSLPSRGDTEAFF.

This clonotype was detected only a few times. The rearrangement joins TRBV6-1 to TRBJ1-6, with 7 bases fitting TRBD1. V trimming: 4 bases; J trimming: 5 bases; junction bases outside the gene matches: 5. The CDR3 runs to 15 residues. The germline gives CDR1 MNHNS, CDR2 SASEGT. The CDR3 region is CASSVRDRHNSPLHF. The CDR3 DNA reads as TGTGCCAGCAGTGTCCGGGACAGACATAATTCACCCCTCCACTTT.

There are many counts of this clonotype. The CDR3 nucleotides read TGTGCCAGCACGGGGGCGGGAGGAAACAATGAGCAGTTCTTC. Residues: CASTGAGGNNEQFF. The rearrangement links TRBV5-5 to TRBJ2-1; 8 nucleotides line up with TRBD2. V gave up 6 bases and J gave up 5 bases; unmatched junction bases: 7. Germline-derived CDR1 and CDR2 are SGHKS and YYEKEE (reference sequence). CDR3 length: 14 amino acids.

The sample holds a few counts of this clonotype. The V call is TRBV3-1, the J call TRBJ2-5, with 8 bases matching TRBD1. Germline values: CDR1 LGHDT, CDR2 YNNKEL (reference sequence). The CDR3 has 15 residues. V lost 4 bases and J lost 6; bases outside the gene matches: 10. The CDR3 loop is CASSLLSGQGKTQYF. The CDR3 DNA follows: TGTGCCAGCAGCCTACTTAGCGGACAGGGAAAGACCCAGTACTTC.

This clonotype has only a few counts. The genes are TRBV27 and TRBJ2-6; D unclear. V was clipped by 10 bases and J by 0 bases, with 13 bases between them. There are 15 residues in the CDR3. Germline V CDR1 and CDR2: MNHEY, SMNVEV (reference sequence). CDR3: CAIGRLSSGANVLTF. CDR3 sequence (DNA): TGTGCCATAGGAAGATTAAGCTCTGGGGCCAACGTCCTGACTTTC.

This clonotype was seen ten or more times. V usage is TRBV10-3 and J usage is TRBJ1-5; no reliable D call. CDR3 length: 13 residues. The V and J ends lost 8 bases and 4 bases respectively, with 12 bases between them. Germline CDR1 ENHRY, CDR2 SYGVKD. The CDR3 loop is CAISVAENQPQHF. The CDR3 DNA follows: TGTGCCATCTCCGTAGCAGAAAATCAGCCCCAGCATTTT.

This clonotype has ten or more counts. Here the CDR3 reads CSARDFLAGTYEQYF. CDR3 DNA: TGCAGTGCTAGAGATTTCCTAGCGGGTACCTACGAGCAGTACTTC. The rearrangement uses TRBV20-1 and TRBJ2-7, with 8 bases aligning to TRBD2. This CDR3 spans 15 amino acids. Germline CDR1 reads DFQATT; CDR2 reads SNEGSKA (reference sequence). The trim removed 0 bases at V and 2 bases at J, leaving 6 bases unmatched.

V and J are TRBV14 and TRBJ2-1; D may be TRBD1 (5 bases). The V gene lost 1 base and the J gene lost 7 bases, with 14 bases spanning the gap. Germline V CDR1 and CDR2: SGHDN, FVKESK. The CDR3 runs 15 residues. The chain's CDR3 is CASSQGALSGNEQFF. CDR3 bases: TGTGCCAGCAGCCAAGGGGCGTTGTCAGGGAATGAGCAGTTCTTC.

V is TRBV5-5 and J is TRBJ1-1; D possibly corresponds to TRBD1 (6 bases). CDR3 length equals 15 residues. Between the trimmed V and J ends, which lost 0 bases and 5 bases, there was a span of 14 bases. Germline-derived CDR1 and CDR2 are SGHKS and YYEKEE (reference sequence). This CDR3 reads CASSLAAGAYTEAFF. For the CDR3, the DNA is TGTGCCAGCAGCTTGGCTGCGGGGGCTTATACTGAAGCTTTCTTT.

This clonotype has only a few counts. The J gene is TRBJ2-5, the V gene TRBV29-1; 7 nucleotides agree with TRBD2. This CDR3 comprises 12 residues. CDR1 SQVTM and CDR2 ANQGSEA come from the germline V gene. Germline trimming cut 6 bases from V and 4 bases from J; bases unmatched to any gene: 5. CDR3: CSVLGGRETQYF. As DNA, the CDR3 is TGCAGCGTGTTGGGGGGGAGAGAGACCCAGTACTTC.

The chain uses TRBV12-3 or TRBV12-4 and TRBJ2-2; TRBD1 agrees at 9 bases. After removal of 7 bases from V and 7 bases from J, the junction contained 10 bases not matched to a gene. This CDR3 is built from 15 residues. CDR3: CASNPGQGVGGELFF. The CDR3 region has the DNA TGTGCCAGCAATCCGGGACAGGGAGTGGGCGGGGAGCTGTTTTTT.

This clonotype has a count of ten or more. The chain combines TRBV5-1 with TRBJ1-1; D unresolved. V lost 0 bases and J lost 4, with 13 bases in between. The CDR3 extends over 15 amino acids. Germline values: CDR1 SGHRS, CDR2 YFSETQ. CDR3 sequence: CASSLEGPGGTEAFF. In nucleotides, the CDR3 is TGCGCCAGCAGCTTGGAAGGTCCGGGAGGCACTGAAGCTTTCTTT.

The J gene is TRBJ1-1, the V gene TRBV6-1; TRBD1 matches 7 bases. The V gene's germline CDR1 is MNHNS and CDR2 SASEGT. CDR3 length equals 17 residues. V gave up 6 bases and J gave up 4 bases; unmatched junction bases: 17. DNA for the CDR3: TGTGCCAGCAGCCCCCCGGGACAGCCGGGCGGGGGCACTGAAGCTTTCTTT. It translates to CASSPPGQPGGGTEAFF.

This clonotype has at least ten counts. The chain links TRBV11-2 to TRBJ2-3, with D hard to call. V dropped 3 bases and J dropped 2 bases, with 12 bases sitting between them. CDR1 is SGHAT, CDR2 FQNNGV, per germline. This CDR3 has 15 residues. The CDR3 DNA follows: TGTGCCAGCAGCTTTCCTCCGCTAGTCACAGATACGCAGTATTTT. Its translation is CASSFPPLVTDTQYF.

This clonotype was found a few times. The genes are TRBV10-1 and TRBJ2-5; no definite D call. V gave up 2 bases and J gave up 5 bases, with 9 bases separating them. The germline V gene has CDR1 WNHNN and CDR2 SYGVQD (reference sequence). CDR3 size: 13 residues. The CDR3 DNA reads TGCGCCAGCAGTGAGAGTGGCTCGGAGACCCAGTACTTC. It encodes CASSESGSETQYF.

In this sample, this clonotype turned up many times. This chain connects TRBV7-2 to TRBJ2-5; weak D call: TRBD2 (7 bases). Trimming left V 1 base short and J 9 bases short, with 9 bases between. The CDR3 has 12 residues. The germline CDR1 and CDR2 sequences are SGHTA and FQGNSA. In DNA form, the CDR3 reads TGTGCCAGCAGCTTAGGGGGGGGCTCCCAGTACTTC. Its protein product is CASSLGGGSQYF.

About this clonotype: A much larger clone sits a single nucleotide away, making a read error possible. The chain couples TRBV24-1 to TRBJ1-2; D may be TRBD1 (5 bases). The CDR3 spans 15 residues. Looked up from germline, CDR1 is KGHDR and CDR2 is SFDVKD. Trimming pared 3 bases from V and 0 bases from J, leaving 10 bases between. This chain's CDR3 is CATSDPGPSNYGYTF. The CDR3 DNA is TGTGCCACCAGTGATCCGGGACCATCTAACTATGGCTACACCTTC.

This clonotype was recorded many times. The chain employs TRBV14 and TRBJ2-3; D possibly corresponds to TRBD1 (6 bases). The CDR3 has 14 amino acids. Per the germline V gene, CDR1 is SGHDN and CDR2 is FVKESK. V was shortened by 1 base and J by 5 bases, with 10 bases between the two germline ends. The CDR3 nucleotides read TGTGCCAGCAGCCAAGTACAGGGTATAGATACGCAGTATTTT. Amino acid sequence: CASSQVQGIDTQYF.

CDR3 in amino acids: CASANREVSTEAFF. CDR3 bases: TGTGCTAGTGCGAACAGGGAGGTGAGCACTGAAGCTTTCTTT. The J gene is TRBJ1-1, the V gene TRBV12-5, with D tentatively TRBD1 (6 bases). The length of the CDR3 is 14 residues. With 7 bases removed from V and 4 bases from J, the gap between germline ends came to 16 bases. CDR1 and CDR2 (germline): LGHNT, FRNRAP.

This clonotype was observed at least ten times. The genes are TRBV7-2 and TRBJ2-3; the D is unclear. The CDR3 loop spans 14 amino acids. V lost 2 bases and J 2 bases, leaving 8 bases between the germline ends. Germline V gene sequence: CDR1 SGHTA, CDR2 FQGNSA. The CDR3 nucleotides are TGTGCCAGCAGCTTACAGAGAGCCACAGATACGCAGTATTTT. Its translation: CASSLQRATDTQYF.

With regard to this clonotype: A much larger clone sits a single nucleotide away, making a read error possible. The chain carries TRBV4-2 and TRBJ2-3; D is uncertain. Germline V lookup: CDR1 LGHNA, CDR2 YNFKEQ. The CDR3 runs to 14 residues. CDR3 sequence (DNA): TGTGCCCGCAGCCAAGATTTAGTTGCAGATACGCAGTATTTT. Translated, it gives CARSQDLVADTQYF.

This clonotype was counted ten times or more. The chain couples TRBV3-1 to TRBJ1-2; D ambiguous. There are 12 residues in the CDR3. Germline V gene lookup returns CDR1 LGHDT and CDR2 YNNKEL (reference sequence). Trimming cost V 3 bases and J 8 bases, with 10 bases left between them. Here the CDR3 reads CASSHLSSGYTF. For the CDR3, the DNA is TGTGCCAGCAGCCATCTCTCCTCGGGCTACACCTTC.

This clonotype was counted many times. This CDR3 reads CASSLSRGGNTEAFF. The CDR3 nucleotides read TGTGCCAGCAGTTTAAGCAGGGGCGGGAACACTGAAGCTTTCTTT. The chain has TRBV27 and TRBJ1-1, with D possibly being TRBD1 (6 bases). CDR1 and CDR2 (germline): MNHEY, SMNVEV (reference sequence). V dropped 2 bases and J dropped 1 base, with 11 bases sitting between them. The CDR3 spans 15 residues.